This TCR beta chain originates from a study of T-cell reconstitution after alpha-beta-depleted transplantation in children. For TCRbeta, the library was prepared with unique molecular identifiers. TCRdb independently ran MiXCR on the PCR reads; one entry per CDR3 protein. Of around 450,000 distinct CDR3 sequences listed, about 10% were seen once; the top ten hold approximately 2%. This clonotype was counted at least ten times. Its cognate antigen is unknown. V was cut by 0 bases and J by 7 bases, with 10 bases left in between. CDR3 length equals 14 residues. Per the germline V gene, CDR1 is LGHNA and CDR2 is YSLEER. General study findings and limits: Alpha-beta T cells about two months after transplant reportedly derived from several hundred expanded graft clones.

The sample consisted of PBMCs, taken before TCRalphabeta/CD19-depleted stem cell transplant. The sequence derives from a child aged 2-15 years with inherited bone marrow failure, due to receive a stem cell transplant. The chain joins TRBV4-3 to TRBJ2-1; D unresolved. The CDR3 DNA reads as TGCGCCAGCAGCCAAGATCACAACCCAAATGAGCAGTTCTTC. This gives the protein CASSQDHNPNEQFF.